The entry below describes one TCR beta chain. The antigen is unknown. Germline-derived CDR1 and CDR2 are LGHDT and YNNKEL (reference sequence). The CDR3 contains 12 residues. Trimming shortened V by 1 base and J by 1 base, and 1 base separated the two germline ends. Data came from immunoSEQ multiplex PCR; TCRdb stores just in-frame clones and leaves some out. The sample lists about 180,000 clones, 85% to 95% occurring once. The record originates from a study of T cell responses to AZD1222 COVID-19 vaccine. Findings and caveats of the study: Seropositivity was recorded at baseline in only 6 or 7 AZD1222 recipients. Among vaccine-associated CD4 TCRs, coverage spanned spike, with dominance at 160-218 and 743-854. Breadth and depth of Spike-specific TCRs rose after two AZD1222 doses. Females made up more of the donors, who were largely white British, and clonal diversity may have come out too low.

J is TRBJ2-5 and V is TRBV3-1 (or the pseudogene TRBV3-2); D is unclear. The receptor comes from an adult who received the MenACWY meningococcal vaccine as a control. The sequencing used peripheral blood, collected 28 days after the second dose of the MenACWY control vaccine. In nucleotides, the CDR3 is TGTGCCAGCAGCCAAGTCCAAGAGACCCAGTACTTC. Its translation is CASSQVQETQYF.